A selection of T cell receptor beta chains follows, all from one sample in a study of T cell repertoires in cytomegalovirus infection. One entry per CDR3 protein results from TCRdb running MiXCR on the reads. The sample includes 630,000 or so distinct CDR3 sequences, 24% of them seen just once. The sample consisted of CD8+ T cells from PBMCs. The receptors shown here come from a human donor in good health (CMV status not recorded). Some clones in this sample may be carry-over from other donors' samples. Both conserved end residues are part of each CDR3. Each record gives: V gene, J gene, clone size, D gene, CDR3 DNA, CDR3 protein. The D gene is left open where the match is weak. Clone size appears in some rows only: once, few, many, or a class for an expanded clone.

TRBV19	TRBJ1-5	few	-	TGTGCCAGTAGTATGAAGGGGCACCATCAGCCCCAGCATTTT	CASSMKGHHQPQHF
TRBV15	TRBJ1-2	few	-	TGTGCCACCGCTTCTCCCCCCGGAGATGGCTACACCTTC	CATASPPGDGYTF
TRBV27	TRBJ2-5	few	-	TGTGCCAGCAGTCCGGGGGACTACCAAGAGACCCAGTACTTC	CASSPGDYQETQYF
TRBV11-3	TRBJ2-7	-	-	TGTGCCAGCAGCCTCCGGGGGCGAGAGCAGTACTTC	CASSLRGREQYF
TRBV7-9	TRBJ2-1	many	TRBD1	TGTGCCGCAGGGACAGGCTCCTACAATGAGCAGTTCTTC	CAAGTGSYNEQFF
TRBV7-2	TRBJ2-7	many	TRBD2	TGTGCCAGCAGCTCCCCTCGGGCTAGCGGGCGGGAGCAGTACTTC	CASSSPRASGREQYF
TRBV6-2/TRBV6-3	TRBJ2-7	-	-	TGTGCCAGCAGTGATCAGATCTTCTACGAGCAGTACTTC	CASSDQIFYEQYF
TRBV7-8	TRBJ2-7	many	TRBD2	TGTGCCAGCAGCCCCCGAGTCGCGGGGGACTACGAGCAGTACTTC	CASSPRVAGDYEQYF
TRBV18	TRBJ2-7	few	-	TGTGCCAGCTCACCACCGGACGGTACCTACGAGCAGTACTTC	CASSPPDGTYEQYF
TRBV29-1	TRBJ2-2	-	-	TGCAGCGTTACAGGAAACACCGGGGAGCTGTTTTTT	CSVTGNTGELFF
TRBV7-8	TRBJ1-2	many	TRBD1	TGTGCCAGCAGCTTAGCCCGGGACAGGGAAGCTGTCAATGGCTACACCTTC	CASSLARDREAVNGYTF
TRBV12-3/TRBV12-4	TRBJ2-2	-	-	TGTGCCAGCAGTAGAGGACTTCCTTATACCGGGGAGCTGTTTTTT	CASSRGLPYTGELFF
TRBV2	TRBJ2-1	-	-	TGTGCCAGCAGTGAAGTAACAGGAGAATACAATGAGCAGTTCTTC	CASSEVTGEYNEQFF
TRBV7-2	TRBJ1-5	many	-	TGTGCCAGCAGCCAAGGTCCGGGACGTCTTCCTTGGGGGCCCCAGCATTTT	CASSQGPGRLPWGPQHF
TRBV29-1	TRBJ2-1	-	TRBD2	TGCAGCTCCTCCTCAGTAGCGGGGCACAATGAGCAGTTCTTC	CSSSSVAGHNEQFF
TRBV7-9	TRBJ1-2	-	-	TGTGCCAGCAGCACCACGACAGGCCAAGTATATGGCTACACCTTC	CASSTTTGQVYGYTF
TRBV12-3/TRBV12-4	TRBJ1-1	few	-	TGTGCCAGCAGAGCACAGTCCTGCACTGAAGCTTTCTTT	CASRAQSCTEAFF
TRBV28	TRBJ2-5	few	TRBD2	TGTGCCAGCAGTCAGCGCGGGGGGCCCCGGGAGACCCAGTACTTC	CASSQRGGPRETQYF
TRBV7-4	TRBJ2-1	few	-	TGTGCCGGCAGCTTCCCGACAGGTTCCTCCTACAATGAGCAGTTCTTC	CAGSFPTGSSYNEQFF
TRBV4-1	TRBJ2-1	-	TRBD2	TGCGCCAGCAGCCTAACTCCTAGCGGGGGGCCAGGTGAGCAGTTCTTC	CASSLTPSGGPGEQFF
TRBV6-6	TRBJ2-3	-	-	TGTGCCAGCAGTTACGGGGCGGTCCAGGCGGATACGCAGTATTTT	CASSYGAVQADTQYF
TRBV12-3/TRBV12-4	TRBJ2-1	many	-	TGTGCCAGCAGTTTAGGGCTGCCGTTCTTC	CASSLGLPFF
TRBV7-9	TRBJ2-1	few	TRBD2	TGTGCCAGCAGCTTACCGGCTAGCGGGGGGAAGAATGAGCAGTTCTTC	CASSLPASGGKNEQFF
TRBV5-1	TRBJ2-5	few	-	TGCGCCAGCAGCTTGGAAAGGGGGAAGACCCAGTACTTC	CASSLERGKTQYF